The 21 T cell receptor beta chains presented below share a single source sample, sequenced in a study of blood T cell repertoires in COVID-19. Only in-frame clones appear in the TCRdb table, and some are missing; sequencing was by immunoSEQ multiplex PCR. Among more than 150,000 clones listed, approximately 79% were seen once. Material for sequencing was peripheral blood. These receptors all stem from a man aged 60-69 years with active or convalescent COVID-19.

The V gene is TRBV19, the J gene TRBJ2-5; 11 nucleotides line up with TRBD1. From germline, CDR1 is LNHDA and CDR2 SQIVND (reference sequence). This CDR3 region has 16 residues. V dropped 5 bases and J dropped 7; count of bases not matched to a gene: 12. The CDR3 spells CASSPRTGGSGGTQYF. Here the CDR3 DNA reads TGTGCCAGTAGTCCGAGGACAGGGGGCTCTGGCGGGACCCAGTACTTC.

The CDR3 sequence is CASSPGDTDTQYF. The DNA for the CDR3 is TGTGCCAGCAGCCCCGGAGACACAGATACGCAGTATTTT. The chain employs TRBV3-1 (or the pseudogene TRBV3-2) and TRBJ2-3; the D is unclear. The V end was cut by 4 bases, the J end by 2 bases, with 7 bases between. Germline V gene lookup returns CDR1 LGHDT and CDR2 YNNKEL (reference sequence). The CDR3 length is 13 residues.

This clone has a handful of counts. The chain couples TRBV28 to TRBJ1-2; D remains unclear. The V gene's germline CDR1 is MDHEN and CDR2 SYDVKM. V was pared by 5 bases and J by 1 base, with 5 bases between. The CDR3 contains 12 residues. The CDR3, as DNA: TGTGCCAGCAGTCCTAGTAACTATGGCTACACCTTC. It yields the protein CASSPSNYGYTF.

CDR3 DNA sequence: TGTGCCAGCAGCCAAGAGGCTTCTGAAGCTTTCTTT. It specifies CASSQEASEAFF. This chain links TRBV3-1 (or the pseudogene TRBV3-2) with TRBJ1-1; D is unresolved. Looked up from germline, CDR1 is LGHDT and CDR2 is YNNKEL (reference sequence). CDR3 length: 12 amino acids. Trimming stripped 0 bases from V and 6 bases from J, with 5 bases between.

This chain connects TRBV29-1 to TRBJ2-1; D call uncertain. Trimming pared 3 bases from V and 7 bases from J, leaving 10 bases between. CDR3 size: 12 residues. The germline V gene has CDR1 SQVTM and CDR2 ANQGSEA. DNA of the CDR3: TGCAGCGTTGATGCAGTTGTTAATGAGCAGTTCTTC. The encoded protein is CSVDAVVNEQFF.

The chain employs TRBV10-3 and TRBJ1-2; D may be TRBD1 (6 bases). The germline CDR1 and CDR2 sequences are ENHRY and SYGVKD. The CDR3 sequence is 11 residues long. V was trimmed by 10 bases and J by 4 bases, leaving 10 bases between them. For the CDR3, the DNA is TGTGCCACCGGACAGACCTATGGCTACACCTTC. This translates into CATGQTYGYTF.

The genes are TRBV11-3 and TRBJ2-2, with 9 bases identical to TRBD1. In germline, CDR1 is SGHNT, CDR2 YENEEA. This CDR3 region has 14 residues. Trimming took 5 bases from V and 8 from J; bases not matched to a gene: 6. The CDR3 DNA sequence: TGTGCCAGCAGCGTAACAGGGGGCTTAGGGGAGCTGTTTTTT. Encoded protein: CASSVTGGLGELFF.

In the case of this clone: A clone one base away is much larger, so this may be a read error. Other nucleotide sequences in the sample specify the same CDR3. The rearrangement links TRBV7-2 to TRBJ2-1; 7 bases map to TRBD2. There are 15 residues in the CDR3. V trimming: 1 base; J trimming: 5 bases; junction bases outside the gene matches: 5. Germline V lookup: CDR1 SGHTA, CDR2 FQGNSA. This CDR3 reads CASSLGGSSDNEQFF. The CDR3 DNA is TGTGCCAGCAGCTTAGGCGGGAGTAGCGACAATGAGCAGTTCTTC.

V and J are TRBV11-2 and TRBJ2-1; D ambiguous. CDR1 is SGHAT and CDR2 is FQNNGV in the germline V gene. This CDR3 has 13 amino acids. V gave up 0 bases and J gave up 7 bases, with 7 bases separating them. This CDR3 is CASSLDAVNEQFF. The CDR3 DNA is TGTGCCAGCAGCTTAGATGCAGTTAATGAGCAGTTCTTC.

This clone was counted a single time. The chain combines TRBV6-2 or TRBV6-3 with TRBJ2-5, with TRBD2 identical over 8 bases. The CDR3 length is 15 residues. Germline lookup yields CDR1 MNHEY and CDR2 SVGEGT. The V segment lost 2 bases and the J segment 1 base; nucleotides outside the gene matches: 3. Written as DNA, the CDR3 is TGTGCCAGCAGTTACCCGACTAGCGCCCAAGAGACCCAGTACTTC. This sequence encodes CASSYPTSAQETQYF.

The chain uses TRBV6-5 and TRBJ2-7; D may be TRBD1 (6 bases). CDR1 is MNHEY and CDR2 is SVGAGI in the germline V gene. Trimming stripped 5 bases from V and 4 bases from J, with 15 bases between. This CDR3 has 14 amino acids. CDR3 sequence: CASSRDTGYYEQYF. The CDR3 nucleotides read TGTGCCAGCAGTCGGGACACAGGTTATTACGAGCAGTACTTC.

The chain carries TRBV3-1 (or the pseudogene TRBV3-2) and TRBJ2-3; D call uncertain. The CDR3 sequence is 15 residues long. Germline V CDR1 and CDR2: LGHDT, YNNKEL (reference sequence). V was clipped by 1 base and J by 2 bases, with 10 bases between them. The CDR3: CASSQGGPPTDTQYF. DNA for the CDR3: TGTGCCAGCAGCCAAGGAGGTCCTCCCACAGATACGCAGTATTTT.

The J gene is TRBJ2-7, the V gene TRBV29-1; 11 nucleotides align to TRBD2. CDR3 length: 13 residues. CDR1 and CDR2 from the germline V gene are SQVTM and ANQGSEA. The junction had 3 bases not matched to a gene; V was cut back by 7 bases and J by 1 base. CDR3: CSGRLAGSYEQYF. The DNA of the CDR3 is TGCAGCGGGCGACTAGCGGGATCCTACGAGCAGTACTTC.

This clone was counted a single time. This chain connects TRBV27 to TRBJ2-5; tentative D call: TRBD2 (5 bases). V gave up 3 bases and J gave up 2 bases, with 7 bases separating them. Per the germline V gene, CDR1 is MNHEY and CDR2 is SMNVEV (reference sequence). CDR3 size: 13 residues. The DNA of the CDR3 is TGTGCCAGCAGTTTCGGCGGGCAAGAGACCCAGTACTTC. Protein product: CASSFGGQETQYF.

This clone was observed a single time. CDR3 protein: CAIRWDRAYEQYF. The CDR3 DNA follows: TGTGCCATCAGATGGGACAGAGCTTACGAGCAGTACTTC. This chain connects TRBV10-3 to TRBJ2-7; TRBD1 aligns across 7 bases. CDR3 length equals 13 residues. Germline CDR1 ENHRY, CDR2 SYGVKD. Trimming took 6 bases from V and 4 from J; bases not matched to a gene: 6.

J is TRBJ2-7 and V is TRBV29-1; tentatively, D is TRBD1 (6 bases). The germline gives CDR1 SQVTM, CDR2 ANQGSEA. This CDR3 region has 15 residues. V dropped 4 bases and J dropped 1 base, with 17 bases sitting between them. CDR3 loop: CSVGYLDRRSYEQYF. The DNA of the CDR3 is TGCAGCGTTGGTTACCTGGACAGACGATCCTACGAGCAGTACTTC.

The chain recombines TRBV3-1 (or the pseudogene TRBV3-2) with TRBJ2-3; weak D call: TRBD1 (5 bases). The germline gives CDR1 LGHDT, CDR2 YNNKEL (reference sequence). The CDR3 has 13 amino acids. V was trimmed by 4 bases and J by 9 bases, leaving 14 bases between them. The CDR3 DNA reads TGTGCCAGCAGCCTACGGACATCAGTAACGCAGTATTTT. It specifies CASSLRTSVTQYF.

A single count supports this clone. The chain links TRBV4-3 to TRBJ2-5; the match to TRBD2 covers 9 bases. The length of the CDR3 is 19 residues. The trim removed 4 bases at V and 4 bases at J, leaving 19 bases unmatched. CDR1 is LGHNA and CDR2 is YSLEER in the germline V gene. CDR3 in amino acids: CASSPNVGSGSGGRETQYF. In nucleotides, the CDR3 is TGCGCCAGCAGCCCTAACGTCGGTAGCGGGAGTGGAGGGCGAGAGACCCAGTACTTC.

The chain links TRBV5-6 to TRBJ1-5; D is uncertain. This CDR3 contains 14 residues. Germline V gene data show CDR1 as SGHDT and CDR2 as YYEEEE. The germline V and J ends were trimmed by 0 bases and 5 bases, with 9 bases remaining between them. CDR3 bases: TGTGCCAGCAGCTTGGGTCGAGATCATCAGCCCCAGCATTTT. Encoded protein: CASSLGRDHQPQHF.

The chain employs TRBV7-6 and TRBJ1-3; tentative D call: TRBD1 (6 bases). CDR1 is SGHVS and CDR2 is FNYEAQ in the germline V gene. The ends were cut back, 3 bases at V and 4 bases at J, with 13 bases in the middle. CDR3 length: 15 amino acids. In DNA, the CDR3 is TGTGCCAGCAGCTTGGTGGGGGCCGCCGGAAACACCATATATTTT. Amino acid sequence: CASSLVGAAGNTIYF.

The chain is built from TRBV3-1 (or the pseudogene TRBV3-2) and TRBJ2-7; D gene uncertain. The length of the CDR3 is 11 residues. Germline assignment: CDR1 LGHDT and CDR2 YNNKEL (reference sequence). Trimming removed 5 bases at V and 0 bases at J, with 2 bases between. CDR3 sequence (DNA): TGTGCCAGCAGCTACTCCTACGAGCAGTACTTC. Protein product: CASSYSYEQYF.